The clone carrying this T cell receptor (beta chain) appeared many times. Its antigen is unidentified. Individual cDNA molecules each received unique molecular identifiers attached to them. TCRdb recomputed calls from the 5' RACE reads with MiXCR, one row per CDR3 protein. In the table there are 75,000 to 80,000 distinct CDR3 sequences, around a sixth of which are singletons. The record originates from a study of early T cells in non-severe SARS-CoV-2 infection. Study overall: Sequenced material consisted of bulk RNA (from unsorted whole blood), and chains were unpaired.

Findings and limits, study-wide: A preference for anti-spike CD8 responses marked VDJdb matching, which missed private and CD4 specificities.

Specimen: whole blood. This TCR derives from an adult who was a healthcare worker with PCR-confirmed SARS-CoV-2 infection or an uninfected control (not recorded which).

CDR3 region: CASSPYRPRLLNTIYF. For the CDR3, the DNA is TGTGCCAGCAGCCCCTACCGGCCCCGTCTCCTGAACACCATATATTTT. This sequence joins TRBV7-9 and TRBJ1-3; no clear D. The germline V gene encodes CDR1 SEHNR and CDR2 FQNEAQ (reference sequence). With 5 bases removed from V and 7 bases from J, the gap between germline ends came to 21 bases. The CDR3 spans 16 residues.